This T cell receptor beta chain was found in a study of T cell repertoires in cytomegalovirus infection. Study details: Public TCR beta signature analysis indicated the presence of both CMV infection and matching HLA type.

There are 14 residues in the CDR3. The ends were cut back, 2 bases at V and 5 bases at J, with 10 bases in the middle. MiXCR, applied by TCRdb to the reads, yields one record per CDR3 protein. The sample lists under 300,000 distinct CDR3 sequences, about 18% seen once, with roughly 45% in the top ten. In this sample, this clonotype turned up many times. Sequencing was done on a sample of CD8+ T cells from PBMCs. This chain connects TRBV12-3 or TRBV12-4 to TRBJ2-4, with D possibly called TRBD1 or TRBD2 (5 bases each). This receptor was obtained from a human donor in good health (CMV status not recorded). Some clones in this sample may be carry-over from other donors' samples. The CDR3 sequence is CASSLLGGENIQYF. Written as DNA, the CDR3 is TGTGCCAGCAGTTTACTTGGGGGTGAAAACATTCAGTACTTC.